The 31 T cell receptor beta chains reported below all come from one sample, sequenced in a study of T cell responses to AZD1222 COVID-19 vaccine. Measured with immunoSEQ multiplex PCR; TCRdb has only the in-frame clones, and not every one. The data show 100,000 or so clones, with roughly 87% seen just once and approximately 17% held by the top ten. Here the sequenced sample was peripheral blood, taken on day 0 of AZD1222 vaccination. The source is an adult in good health.

The CDR3 loop reads CAWSYGTAGDTQYF. Here the CDR3 DNA reads TGTGCCTGGAGTTACGGGACGGCCGGAGATACGCAGTATTTT. This chain links TRBV30 with TRBJ2-3; D tentatively fits TRBD1 or TRBD2 (5 bases each). The CDR3 runs to 14 residues. V lost 2 bases, J lost 5 bases, and 14 bases lay in between. Germline V gene sequence: CDR1 GTSNPN, CDR2 SVGIG (reference sequence).

The V and J genes are TRBV4-2 and TRBJ2-2; D unresolved. In germline, CDR1 is LGHNA, CDR2 YNFKEQ. This CDR3 region has 17 residues. V was shortened by 5 bases and J by 1 base, with 17 bases between the two germline ends. CDR3 in amino acids: CASSMGSWTENTGELFF. The CDR3 DNA is TGTGCCAGCAGCATGGGAAGTTGGACGGAGAACACCGGGGAGCTGTTTTTT.

The chain is built from TRBV5-1 and TRBJ1-1; weak D call: TRBD1 (5 bases). Looked up from germline, CDR1 is SGHRS and CDR2 is YFSETQ. V lost 0 bases to trimming and J lost 7 bases, with 10 bases between them. The CDR3 extends over 13 amino acids. The CDR3 spells CASSLAAGREAFF. The CDR3, as DNA: TGCGCCAGCAGCTTGGCGGCAGGGCGTGAAGCTTTCTTT.

The CDR3 region is CASSAPVAGANVLTF. For the CDR3, the DNA is TGTGCCAGCAGCGCCCCGGTGGCTGGGGCCAACGTCCTGACTTTC. V and J are TRBV28 and TRBJ2-6; unclear D gene. The V gene lost 6 bases and the J gene lost 2 bases, with 11 bases spanning the gap. The germline V gene has CDR1 MDHEN and CDR2 SYDVKM. This CDR3 spans 15 amino acids.

This chain connects TRBV6-5 to TRBJ2-7; D perhaps matches TRBD2 (5 bases). The CDR3 totals 14 residues. Per germline, CDR1 MNHEY and CDR2 SVGAGI. Trimming stripped 7 bases from V and 7 bases from J, with 20 bases between. The CDR3: CASTRESNSGEQYF. The DNA of the CDR3 is TGTGCCAGCACCCGAGAGTCAAATTCGGGGGAGCAGTACTTC.

This sequence joins TRBV5-1 and TRBJ2-5, with no clear D. The germline V and J ends were trimmed by 4 bases and 5 bases, with 15 bases remaining between them. Germline CDR1 is SGHRS and CDR2 is YFSETQ. This CDR3 is 14 amino acids long. The CDR3 reads CASSPDLHRETQYF. The CDR3 DNA is TGCGCCAGCAGCCCGGATTTACATAGGGAGACCCAGTACTTC.

This chain links TRBV30 with TRBJ1-2; the D is unclear. Germline V CDR1 and CDR2: GTSNPN, SVGIG (reference sequence). CDR3 length: 15 residues. Trimming shortened V by 0 bases and J by 3 bases, and 14 bases separated the two germline ends. CDR3 nucleotide sequence: TGTGCCTGGAGTGTATACCCAGGAGTCGACTATGGCTACACCTTC. Protein sequence: CAWSVYPGVDYGYTF.

This sequence joins TRBV19 and TRBJ2-1; D gene unclear. The CDR3 runs to 13 residues. V was clipped by 3 bases and J by 4 bases, with 7 bases between them. Germline V gives CDR1 LNHDA, CDR2 SQIVND (reference sequence). The CDR3 reads CASSIWRYNEQFF. CDR3 sequence (DNA): TGTGCCAGTAGTATCTGGCGGTACAATGAGCAGTTCTTC.

This chain joins TRBV7-7 and TRBJ2-5; 13 nucleotides line up with TRBD2. This CDR3 has 16 residues. Germline-derived CDR1 and CDR2 are SSHAT and FNYEAQ (reference sequence). V lost 5 bases and J lost 1; bases outside the gene matches: 4. CDR3 sequence (DNA): TGTGCCAGCAGCATGGGGACTAGCGGGGCCCAAGAGACCCAGTACTTC. It codes for CASSMGTSGAQETQYF.

J is TRBJ2-1 and V is TRBV19; 8 bases agree with TRBD2. Trimming cost V 7 bases and J 7 bases; bases outside gene matches: 12. Germline V lookup: CDR1 LNHDA, CDR2 SQIVND (reference sequence). There are 15 residues in the CDR3. CDR3 in amino acids: CASTRGGHLGNEQFF. DNA for the CDR3: TGTGCCAGTACCCGGGGGGGACACCTGGGGAATGAGCAGTTCTTC.

As DNA, the CDR3 is TGCGCCAGCAGCTTTAGCCCGGGTTCCTACAATGAGCAGTTCTTC. It yields the protein CASSFSPGSYNEQFF. V is TRBV5-1 and J is TRBJ2-1; D gene unclear. Germline V lookup: CDR1 SGHRS, CDR2 YFSETQ. V shed 2 bases and J shed 1 base, with 10 bases lying between them. The CDR3 is made up of 15 amino acids.

This chain joins TRBV7-2 and TRBJ2-7, with D perhaps assigned TRBD1 or TRBD2 (5 bases each). V gave up 3 bases and J gave up 12 bases, with 21 bases separating them. Germline-derived CDR1 and CDR2 are SGHTA and FQGNSA. CDR3 length: 14 residues. The CDR3 sequence is CASSFSIGDPPWYF. CDR3 sequence (DNA): TGTGCCAGCAGCTTTAGTATCGGGGACCCACCATGGTACTTC.

The CDR3 loop is CASILTRSAAGNTIYF. The CDR3 DNA reads as TGTGCCAGCATACTTACCCGGTCCGCGGCTGGAAACACCATATATTTT. The chain combines TRBV19 with TRBJ1-3, with D uncertain. The CDR3 has 16 amino acids. Trimming stripped 9 bases from V and 2 bases from J, with 20 bases between. Per the germline V gene, CDR1 is LNHDA and CDR2 is SQIVND (reference sequence).

This CDR3 reads CASSLGPTFSGNTIYF. The CDR3 region has the DNA TGTGCCAGCAGCCTGGGACCGACATTCTCTGGAAACACCATATATTTT. V is TRBV9 and J is TRBJ1-3; D is perhaps TRBD1 (5 bases). Germline V gives CDR1 SGDLS, CDR2 YYNGEE. V lost 4 bases and J lost 0, with 14 bases in between. The CDR3 loop spans 16 amino acids.

The chain links TRBV29-1 to TRBJ2-2; possible D gene TRBD1, 6 bases. Germline assignment: CDR1 SQVTM and CDR2 ANQGSEA. V shed 7 bases and J shed 4 bases, with 19 bases lying between them. The CDR3 has 15 amino acids. The CDR3 protein is CSAESGQSPTGELFF. The CDR3 DNA is TGCAGCGCCGAAAGTGGACAGAGCCCCACCGGGGAGCTGTTTTTT.

In nucleotides, the CDR3 is TGTGCCATCAGTCCAGGGTACGCTGAAGCTTTCTTT. It encodes CAISPGYAEAFF. This chain connects TRBV10-3 to TRBJ1-1; weak D call: TRBD1 (5 bases). V lost 5 bases to trimming and J lost 6 bases, with 10 bases between them. CDR3 length: 12 residues. Germline CDR1 ENHRY, CDR2 SYGVKD.

Written as DNA, the CDR3 is TGTGCCTGGAGTAGAGGCCTACGAGGTACTGAAGCTTTCTTT. This encodes CAWSRGLRGTEAFF. The chain combines TRBV30 with TRBJ1-1; D remains ambiguous. Between the trimmed V and J ends, which lost 2 bases and 5 bases, there was a span of 15 bases. Germline lookup yields CDR1 GTSNPN and CDR2 SVGIG (reference sequence). The CDR3 has 14 residues. Combining the CDR3 with reference TRBV30 and TRBJ1-1 gives the whole variable domain SQTIHQWPATLVQPVGSPLSLECTVEGTSNPNLYWYRQAAGRGLQLLFYSVGIGQISSEVPQNLSASRPQDRQFILSSKKLLLSDSGFYLCAWSRGLRGTEAFFGQGTRLTVV.

This rearrangement joins TRBV28 to TRBJ1-1, with 9 positions matching TRBD1. J gave up 1 base and V 8 bases, and 17 bases lay outside the gene matches. The V gene's germline CDR1 is MDHEN and CDR2 SYDVKM. The CDR3 extends over 18 amino acids. The CDR3 region is CASLLDRDRVIGNTEAFF. In DNA, the CDR3 is TGTGCCAGCCTTCTAGACCGGGACAGGGTCATTGGGAACACTGAAGCTTTCTTT.

This clone was found once. The chain joins TRBV18 to TRBJ1-2, with D uncertain. CDR3 size: 12 residues. Trimming took 3 bases from V and 8 from J, leaving 10 bases between them. CDR1 and CDR2 from the germline V gene are KGHSH and LQKENI. The CDR3: CASSPDPSGYTF. CDR3 nucleotide sequence: TGTGCCAGCTCACCGGACCCGTCGGGCTACACCTTC.

The chain uses TRBV6-1 and TRBJ2-5, with D perhaps matching TRBD2 (5 bases). Per germline, CDR1 MNHNS and CDR2 SASEGT. Between the trimmed V and J ends, which lost 1 base and 9 bases, there was a span of 15 bases. The CDR3 runs to 14 residues. The chain's CDR3 is CASSEGAGPRAQYF. The CDR3 DNA is TGTGCCAGCAGTGAAGGTGCAGGTCCGCGGGCCCAGTACTTC.

The chain uses TRBV6-1 and TRBJ1-6; D uncertain. This CDR3 comprises 13 residues. Trimming cost V 2 bases and J 7 bases, with 6 bases left between them. Germline CDR1 and CDR2: MNHNS and SASEGT. The CDR3 DNA follows: TGTGCCAGCAGTGAATTAGGGAATTCACCCCTCCACTTT. It yields the protein CASSELGNSPLHF.

The chain combines TRBV3-1 (or the pseudogene TRBV3-2) with TRBJ2-3; D not certain. The CDR3 loop spans 16 amino acids. The germline gives CDR1 LGHDT, CDR2 YNNKEL (reference sequence). Trimming cost V 0 bases and J 2 bases, with 12 bases left between them. CDR3 loop: CASSQDQAPVTDTQYF. DNA for the CDR3: TGTGCCAGCAGCCAAGATCAGGCTCCTGTCACAGATACGCAGTATTTT.

The CDR3 region is CASSRGRGLGNTIYF. In DNA, the CDR3 is TGCGCCAGCAGCCGGGGACGAGGGCTTGGAAACACCATATATTTT. The chain employs TRBV4-1 and TRBJ1-3, with D possibly matching TRBD1 (5 bases). Trimming shortened V by 4 bases and J by 3 bases, and 13 bases separated the two germline ends. Germline lookup yields CDR1 MGHRA and CDR2 YSYEKL. This CDR3 region has 15 residues.

The genes are TRBV2 and TRBJ1-6; 8 nucleotides agree with TRBD1. The V gene's germline CDR1 is SNHLY and CDR2 FYNNEI. The CDR3 covers 16 residues. V lost 1 base, J lost 10 bases, and 9 bases stayed unmatched. CDR3 nucleotides: TGTGCCAGCAGTGAAGGGACAGGGTCACTCCGCTCACCCCTCCACTTT. Translating it yields CASSEGTGSLRSPLHF. Based on the CDR3 plus reference TRBV2 and TRBJ1-6, the full variable domain is EPEVTQTPSHQVTQMGQEVILRCVPISNHLYFYWYRQILGQKVEFLVSFYNNEISEKSEIFDDQFSVERPDGSNFTLKIRSTKLEDSAMYFCASSEGTGSLRSPLHFGNGTRLTVT.

The chain combines TRBV9 with TRBJ2-1, with TRBD2 matching 9 bases. The trim removed 0 bases at V and 2 bases at J, leaving 3 bases unmatched. Germline V gene sequence: CDR1 SGDLS, CDR2 YYNGEE. The CDR3 totals 16 residues. The chain's CDR3 is CASSVEASGTYNEQFF. The CDR3 bases are TGTGCCAGCAGCGTAGAGGCTAGCGGGACCTACAATGAGCAGTTCTTC.

This clone has just one count. The chain employs TRBV9 and TRBJ1-2; possibly TRBD1 for D (5 bases). The V end was cut by 3 bases, the J end by 6 bases, with 15 bases between. The germline V gene has CDR1 SGDLS and CDR2 YYNGEE. CDR3 length: 14 amino acids. CDR3 amino acids: CASSGPMQGDGYTF. The CDR3 coding sequence is TGTGCCAGCAGCGGGCCGATGCAGGGCGATGGCTACACCTTC.

This sequence joins TRBV25-1 and TRBJ2-7; a weak D match, TRBD1 (5 bases). The CDR3 covers 12 residues. The V end lost 5 bases, the J end lost 4 bases, and 9 bases lay between the germline ends. The germline CDR1 and CDR2 sequences are MGHDK and SYGVNS. CDR3 DNA sequence: TGTGCCAGCAGTCATCAGGGTTACGAGCAGTACTTC. This translates into CASSHQGYEQYF.

The chain carries TRBV24-1 and TRBJ2-1; D is uncertain. The germline V gene has CDR1 KGHDR and CDR2 SFDVKD. V lost 7 bases, J lost 12 bases, and 18 bases lay in between. The CDR3 totals 13 residues. CDR3: CATRIRGQSGQFF. The CDR3, as DNA: TGTGCCACCAGGATACGTGGCCAGAGTGGGCAGTTCTTC.

CDR3 bases: TGTGCCAGCTCACCGAAGTCCGGGGCCAACGTCCTGACTTTC. This gives the protein CASSPKSGANVLTF. V gene TRBV18 combines with J gene TRBJ2-6; no firm D call. This CDR3 is built from 14 residues. V was clipped by 3 bases and J by 4 bases, with 7 bases between them. Germline CDR1 and CDR2: KGHSH and LQKENI.

The CDR3 reads CASSTRPSGSGNTIYF. DNA of the CDR3: TGTGCCAGCAGCACCCGCCCCTCAGGGTCTGGAAACACCATATATTTT. This chain joins TRBV13 and TRBJ1-3, with D perhaps TRBD1 (5 bases). The germline gives CDR1 PRHDT, CDR2 FYEKMQ (reference sequence). This CDR3 has 16 amino acids. Trimming shortened V by 5 bases and J by 1 base, and 15 bases separated the two germline ends. The whole variable domain, remainder taken from reference TRBV13 and TRBJ1-3, is AAGVIQSPRHLIKEKRETATLKCYPIPRHDTVYWYQQGPGQDPQFLISFYEKMQSDKGSIPDRFSAQQFSDYHSELNMSSLELGDSALYFCASSTRPSGSGNTIYFGEGSWLTVV.

The V call is TRBV28, the J call TRBJ1-3, with D unclear. Trimming removed 5 bases at V and 0 bases at J, with 11 bases between. Looked up from germline, CDR1 is MDHEN and CDR2 is SYDVKM. This CDR3 is built from 15 residues. This CDR3 reads CASSAALASGNTIYF. For the CDR3, the DNA is TGTGCCAGCAGTGCCGCACTGGCCTCTGGAAACACCATATATTTT. Full variable domain (missing parts from reference TRBV28 and TRBJ1-3): DVKVTQSSRYLVKRTGEKVFLECVQDMDHENMFWYRQDPGLGLRLIYFSYDVKMKEKGDIPEGYSVSREKKERFSLILESASTNQTSMYLCASSAALASGNTIYFGEGSWLTVV.